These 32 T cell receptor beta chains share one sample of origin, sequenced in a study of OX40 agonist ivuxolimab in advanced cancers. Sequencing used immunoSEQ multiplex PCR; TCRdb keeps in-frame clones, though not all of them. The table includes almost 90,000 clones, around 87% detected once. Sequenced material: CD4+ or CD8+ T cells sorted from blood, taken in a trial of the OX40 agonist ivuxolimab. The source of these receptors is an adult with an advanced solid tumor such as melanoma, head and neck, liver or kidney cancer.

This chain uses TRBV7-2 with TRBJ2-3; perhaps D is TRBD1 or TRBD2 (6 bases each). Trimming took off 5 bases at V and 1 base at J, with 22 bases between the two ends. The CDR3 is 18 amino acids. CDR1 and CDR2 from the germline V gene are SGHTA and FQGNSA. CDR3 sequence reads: CASSAPWGARMGTDTQYF. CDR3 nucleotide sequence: TGTGCCAGCAGCGCCCCGTGGGGGGCGAGGATGGGCACAGATACGCAGTATTTT.

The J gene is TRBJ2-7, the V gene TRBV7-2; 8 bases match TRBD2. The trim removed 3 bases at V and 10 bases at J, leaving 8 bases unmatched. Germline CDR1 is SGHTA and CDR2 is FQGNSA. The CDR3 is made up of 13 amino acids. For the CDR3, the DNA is TGTGCCAGCAGCTTGGCCCGGGAGGGGTGCCAGTACTTC. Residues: CASSLAREGCQYF.

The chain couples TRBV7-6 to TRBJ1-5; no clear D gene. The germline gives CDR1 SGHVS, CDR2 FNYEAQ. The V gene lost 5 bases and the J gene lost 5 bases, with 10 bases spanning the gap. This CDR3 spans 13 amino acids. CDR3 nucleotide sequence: TGTGCCAGCAGCCCAGCTAGGCATCAGCCCCAGCATTTT. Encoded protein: CASSPARHQPQHF.

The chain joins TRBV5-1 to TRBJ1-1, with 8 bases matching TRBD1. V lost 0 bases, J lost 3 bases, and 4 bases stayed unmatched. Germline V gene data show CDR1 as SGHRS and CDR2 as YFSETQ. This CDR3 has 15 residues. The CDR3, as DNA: TGCGCCAGCAGCTTGGGGCAGGGGGCTGACACTGAAGCTTTCTTT. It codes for CASSLGQGADTEAFF.

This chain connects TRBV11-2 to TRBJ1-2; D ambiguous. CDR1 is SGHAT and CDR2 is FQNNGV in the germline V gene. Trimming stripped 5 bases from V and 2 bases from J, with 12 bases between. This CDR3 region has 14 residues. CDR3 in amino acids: CASSPTRTNYGYTF. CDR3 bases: TGTGCCAGCAGCCCTACAAGGACCAACTATGGCTACACCTTC.

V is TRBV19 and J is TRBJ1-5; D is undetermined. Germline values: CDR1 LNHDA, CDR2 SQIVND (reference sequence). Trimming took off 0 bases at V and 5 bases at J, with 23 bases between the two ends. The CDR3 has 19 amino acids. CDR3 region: CASSIDNPEAGRAYQPQHF. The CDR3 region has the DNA TGTGCCAGTAGTATAGATAACCCCGAGGCAGGCCGGGCTTATCAGCCCCAGCATTTT.

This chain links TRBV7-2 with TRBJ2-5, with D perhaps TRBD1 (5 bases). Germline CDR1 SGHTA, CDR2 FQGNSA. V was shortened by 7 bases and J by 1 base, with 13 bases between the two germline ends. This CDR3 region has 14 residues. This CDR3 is CASTKRRGQETQYF. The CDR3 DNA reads TGTGCCAGCACCAAAAGAAGGGGCCAAGAGACCCAGTACTTC.

The CDR3 protein is CASSPPGGGYGYTF. The CDR3 DNA reads as TGTGCCAGCAGTCCTCCCGGCGGAGGATATGGCTACACCTTC. J is TRBJ1-2 and V is TRBV6-5, with unresolved D. V was trimmed by 5 bases and J by 5 bases, leaving 15 bases between them. The CDR3 length is 14 residues. Germline CDR1 MNHEY, CDR2 SVGAGI.

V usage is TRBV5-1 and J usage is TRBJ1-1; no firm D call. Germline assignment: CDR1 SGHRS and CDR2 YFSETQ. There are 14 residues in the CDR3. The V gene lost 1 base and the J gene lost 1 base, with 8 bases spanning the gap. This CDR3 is CASSLPSQNTEAFF. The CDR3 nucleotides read TGCGCCAGCAGCTTGCCTAGTCAGAACACTGAAGCTTTCTTT.

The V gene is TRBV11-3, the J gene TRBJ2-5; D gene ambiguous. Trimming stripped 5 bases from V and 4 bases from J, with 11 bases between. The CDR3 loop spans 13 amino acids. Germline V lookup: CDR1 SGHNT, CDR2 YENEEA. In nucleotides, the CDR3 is TGTGCCAGCAGCCTGGAGCGAGGAGAGACCCAGTACTTC. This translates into CASSLERGETQYF.

The CDR3 loop reads CASTLRTGTNYGYTF. The CDR3 DNA reads as TGTGCCAGCACCCTCAGGACAGGGACCAACTATGGCTACACCTTC. V and J are TRBV2 and TRBJ1-2, with TRBD1 matching 8 bases. Trimming at V came to 7 bases and at J to 2 bases, leaving 9 bases not matched to a gene. The V gene's germline CDR1 is SNHLY and CDR2 FYNNEI. The CDR3 sequence is 15 residues long.

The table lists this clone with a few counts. The CDR3 region has the DNA TGTGCCTGGGAGCCCTTTGGAATCACTGAAGCTTTCTTT. Translation: CAWEPFGITEAFF. This chain joins TRBV30 and TRBJ1-1; D unresolved. Trimming shortened V by 5 bases and J by 4 bases, and 14 bases separated the two germline ends. The CDR3 extends over 13 amino acids. Germline CDR1 and CDR2: GTSNPN and SVGIG (reference sequence). Full variable domain (missing parts from reference TRBV30 and TRBJ1-1): SQTIHQWPATLVQPVGSPLSLECTVEGTSNPNLYWYRQAAGRGLQLLFYSVGIGQISSEVPQNLSASRPQDRQFILSSKKLLLSDSGFYLCAWEPFGITEAFFGQGTRLTVV.

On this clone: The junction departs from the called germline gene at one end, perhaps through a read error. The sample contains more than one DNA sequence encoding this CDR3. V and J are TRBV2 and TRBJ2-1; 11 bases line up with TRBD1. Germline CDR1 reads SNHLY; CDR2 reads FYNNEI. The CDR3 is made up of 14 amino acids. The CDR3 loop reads CASTGQGVMNEQFF. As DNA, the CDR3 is TGTGCCAGCACGGGACAGGGGGTTATGAATGAGCAATTCTTC.

CDR3 protein: CASSSRRGVDYNEQFF. The CDR3 bases are TGTGCCAGCAGCTCGCGGAGAGGGGTAGATTACAATGAGCAGTTCTTC. The chain is built from TRBV5-4 and TRBJ2-1; D is tentatively TRBD1 or TRBD2 (5 bases each). Germline V gene sequence: CDR1 SGHNT, CDR2 YYREEE (reference sequence). V lost 3 bases, J lost 4 bases, and 17 bases lay in between. This CDR3 has 16 amino acids.

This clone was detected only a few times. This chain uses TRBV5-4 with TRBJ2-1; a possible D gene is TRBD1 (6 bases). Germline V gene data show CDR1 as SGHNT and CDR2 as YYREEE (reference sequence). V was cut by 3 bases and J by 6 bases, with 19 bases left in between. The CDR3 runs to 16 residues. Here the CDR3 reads CASSWPGARGLNEQFF. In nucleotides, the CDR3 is TGTGCCAGCAGCTGGCCAGGGGCCAGGGGTCTCAATGAGCAGTTCTTC.

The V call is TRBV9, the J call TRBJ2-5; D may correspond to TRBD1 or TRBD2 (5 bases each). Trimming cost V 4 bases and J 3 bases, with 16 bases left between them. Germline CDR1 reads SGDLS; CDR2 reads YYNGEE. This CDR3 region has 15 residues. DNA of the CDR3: TGTGCCAGCAGCAAATTCACCGGGACGGAAGAGACCCAGTACTTC. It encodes CASSKFTGTEETQYF.

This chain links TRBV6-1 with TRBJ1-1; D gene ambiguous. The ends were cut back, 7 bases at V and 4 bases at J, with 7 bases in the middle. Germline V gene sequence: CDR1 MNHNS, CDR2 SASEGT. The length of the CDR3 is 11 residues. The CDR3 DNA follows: TGTGCCAGCACTGAGACCACTGAAGCTTTCTTT. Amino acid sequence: CASTETTEAFF.

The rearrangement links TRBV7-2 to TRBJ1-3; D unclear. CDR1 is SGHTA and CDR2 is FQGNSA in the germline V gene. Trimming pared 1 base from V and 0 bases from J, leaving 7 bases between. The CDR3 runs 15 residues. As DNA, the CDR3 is TGTGCCAGCAGCTTAGGTGGGCACTCTGGAAACACCATATATTTT. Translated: CASSLGGHSGNTIYF.

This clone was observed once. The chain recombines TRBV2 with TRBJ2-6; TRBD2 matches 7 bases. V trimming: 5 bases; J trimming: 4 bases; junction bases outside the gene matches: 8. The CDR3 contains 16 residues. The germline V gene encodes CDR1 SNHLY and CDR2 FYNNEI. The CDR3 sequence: CASSTSGVSGANVLTF. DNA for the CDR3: TGTGCCAGCAGTACAAGCGGGGTATCAGGGGCCAACGTCCTGACTTTC.

The CDR3 sequence is CASSSASGRAETQYF. The DNA of the CDR3 is TGTGCCAGCAGTTCTGCTAGCGGGAGGGCTGAGACCCAGTACTTC. V gene TRBV6-5 combines with J gene TRBJ2-5; 12 bases align to TRBD2. The CDR3 spans 15 residues. The germline gives CDR1 MNHEY, CDR2 SVGAGI. With 4 bases clipped from V and 5 bases from J, the junction kept 5 bases outside the gene matches.

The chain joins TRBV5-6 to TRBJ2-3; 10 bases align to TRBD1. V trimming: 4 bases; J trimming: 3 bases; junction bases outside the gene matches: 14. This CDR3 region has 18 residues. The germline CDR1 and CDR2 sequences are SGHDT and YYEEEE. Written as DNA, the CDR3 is TGTGCCAGCAGCCGCGGAAGACAGGGGGCATCAGGAACAGATACGCAGTATTTT. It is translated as CASSRGRQGASGTDTQYF.

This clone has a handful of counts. As DNA, the CDR3 is TGTGCCAGCAGGGCAGGGCCCGGGGAGCTGTTTTTT. This gives the protein CASRAGPGELFF. The chain has TRBV2 and TRBJ2-2, with D tentatively TRBD1 (5 bases). The V end lost 6 bases, the J end lost 6 bases, and 8 bases lay between the germline ends. Germline V gene data show CDR1 as SNHLY and CDR2 as FYNNEI. This CDR3 spans 12 amino acids.

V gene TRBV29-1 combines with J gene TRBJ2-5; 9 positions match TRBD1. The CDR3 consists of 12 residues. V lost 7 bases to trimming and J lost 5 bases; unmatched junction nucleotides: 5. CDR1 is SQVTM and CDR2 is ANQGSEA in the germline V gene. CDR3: CSGRTGDETQYF. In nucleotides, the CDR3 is TGCAGCGGGCGGACAGGGGATGAGACCCAGTACTTC.

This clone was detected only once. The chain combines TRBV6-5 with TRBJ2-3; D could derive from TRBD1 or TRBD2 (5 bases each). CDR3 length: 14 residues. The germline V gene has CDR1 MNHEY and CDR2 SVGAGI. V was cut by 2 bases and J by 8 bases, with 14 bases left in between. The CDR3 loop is CASSYDWGTGTQYF. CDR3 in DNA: TGTGCCAGCAGTTACGATTGGGGGACCGGTACGCAGTATTTT.

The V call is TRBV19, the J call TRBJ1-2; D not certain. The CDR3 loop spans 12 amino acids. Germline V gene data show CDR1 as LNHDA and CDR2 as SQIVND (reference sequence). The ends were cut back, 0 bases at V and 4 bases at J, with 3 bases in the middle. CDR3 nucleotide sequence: TGTGCCAGTAGTATAGAAGGCTATGGCTACACCTTC. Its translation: CASSIEGYGYTF.

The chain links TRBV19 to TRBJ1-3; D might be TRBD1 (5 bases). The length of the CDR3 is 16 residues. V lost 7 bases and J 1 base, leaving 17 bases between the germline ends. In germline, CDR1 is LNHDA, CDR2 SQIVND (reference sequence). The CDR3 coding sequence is TGTGCCAGTACAACTCTCGGGACCTTATCTGGAAACACCATATATTTT. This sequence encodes CASTTLGTLSGNTIYF.

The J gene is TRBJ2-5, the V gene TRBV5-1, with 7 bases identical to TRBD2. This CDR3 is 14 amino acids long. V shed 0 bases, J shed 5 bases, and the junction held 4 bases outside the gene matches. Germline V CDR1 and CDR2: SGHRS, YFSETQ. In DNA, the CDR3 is TGCGCCAGCAGCTTGGCTAGCGGACGGGAGACCCAGTACTTC. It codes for CASSLASGRETQYF.

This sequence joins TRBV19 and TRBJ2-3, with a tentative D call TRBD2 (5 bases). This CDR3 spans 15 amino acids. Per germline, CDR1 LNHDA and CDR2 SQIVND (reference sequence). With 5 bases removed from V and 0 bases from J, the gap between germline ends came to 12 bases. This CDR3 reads CASSAGLSSTDTQYF. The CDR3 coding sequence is TGTGCCAGTAGTGCAGGACTGTCTAGCACAGATACGCAGTATTTT.

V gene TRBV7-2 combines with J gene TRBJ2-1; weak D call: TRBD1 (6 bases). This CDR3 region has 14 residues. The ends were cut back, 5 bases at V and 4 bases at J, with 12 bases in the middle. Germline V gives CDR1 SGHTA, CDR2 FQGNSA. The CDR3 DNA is TGTGCCAGCAGCGTACAGGGTCGGTACAATGAGCAGTTCTTC. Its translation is CASSVQGRYNEQFF.

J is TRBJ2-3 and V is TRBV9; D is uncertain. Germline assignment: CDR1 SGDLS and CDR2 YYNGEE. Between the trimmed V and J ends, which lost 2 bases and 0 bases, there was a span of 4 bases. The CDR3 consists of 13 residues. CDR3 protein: CASSVLSTDTQYF. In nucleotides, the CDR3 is TGTGCCAGCAGCGTCCTTAGCACAGATACGCAGTATTTT.

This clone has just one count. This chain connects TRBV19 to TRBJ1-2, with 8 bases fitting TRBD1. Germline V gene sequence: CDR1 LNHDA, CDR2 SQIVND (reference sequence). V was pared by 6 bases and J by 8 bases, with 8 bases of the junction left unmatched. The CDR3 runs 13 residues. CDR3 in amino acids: CASRLTGEGGYTF. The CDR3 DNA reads TGTGCCAGTAGGTTGACAGGGGAGGGCGGCTACACCTTC.

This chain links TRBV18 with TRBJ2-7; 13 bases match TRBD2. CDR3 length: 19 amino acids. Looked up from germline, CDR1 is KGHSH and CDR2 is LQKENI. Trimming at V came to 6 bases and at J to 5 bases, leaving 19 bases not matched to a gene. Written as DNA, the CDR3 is TGTGCCAGCTCCCCGACCGGGACGGCCGGACTAGCGGGGGTAAACGAGCAGTACTTC. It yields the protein CASSPTGTAGLAGVNEQYF.